This TCR beta chain appears in the sequencing data of a study of T cells in Graves' hyperthyroidism and ophthalmopathy. Study conclusions and caveats: Blood samples included most of the expanded thyroid clonotypes exceeding 0.001.

Amplification of TCR beta CDR3 regions was performed using RNA transcripts as template. First-round RT-PCR of the TCR CDR3 relied on the HTBI primer set. MiXCR, run by TCRdb on the multiplex PCR reads, gives a single entry per CDR3 protein. Of about 500,000 distinct CDR3 sequences in the sample, roughly 18% were seen once. This clonotype was seen at least ten times. What it binds is not known. V was trimmed by 1 base and J by 6 bases, leaving 12 bases between them. This CDR3 spans 14 amino acids. Per the germline V gene, CDR1 is SGHNT and CDR2 is YENEEA. The sequence was obtained from a woman younger than 30 with Graves' ophthalmopathy. The chain uses TRBV11-3 and TRBJ1-1; D uncertain. The specimen was blood. The CDR3 nucleotides read TGTGCCAGCAGCTTAGGTGGGAAGTCAGCTGAAGCTTTCTTT. Its protein is CASSLGGKSAEAFF.